The rows below give T cell receptor beta chains drawn from one sample of a study of early T cells in non-severe SARS-CoV-2 infection. Each CDR3 protein gets one entry after TCRdb re-called the 5' RACE reads with MiXCR. The sample carries around 55,000 distinct CDR3 sequences, around 6.6% recorded once. The source material was whole blood, sampled at baseline. These receptors were taken from an adult who was a healthcare worker with PCR-confirmed SARS-CoV-2 infection or an uninfected control (not recorded which). CDR3s include the opening cysteine and the closing phenylalanine or tryptophan. A D gene is named only where the DNA matches it firmly. A clone size is listed for some rows: how often the clone was seen (once, few, many), or a class if it is expanded.

>TRBJ1-2|-|few|TRBV20-1
CSAKIPGHPRSLANYGYTF
TGCAGTGCTAAGATACCGGGACACCCTAGATCTTTAGCTAACTATGGCTACACCTTC
>TRBJ1-2|-|few|TRBV7-9
CASSLGGFNYGYTF
TGTGCCAGCAGCTTAGGGGGATTCAACTATGGCTACACCTTC
>TRBJ2-7|-|-|TRBV15
CATSRDLKTYEQYF
TGTGCCACCAGCAGAGATTTGAAGACCTACGAGCAGTACTTC
>TRBJ2-6|TRBD1|many|TRBV20-1
CSARGQGLGANVLTF
TGCAGTGCTAGGGGACAGGGACTTGGGGCCAACGTCCTGACTTTC
>TRBJ1-1|-|-|TRBV10-3
CAISVQGMDTEAFF
TGTGCCATCAGTGTACAGGGAATGGACACTGAAGCTTTCTTT
>TRBJ2-3|TRBD2|-|TRBV7-8
CASSFLPSGVAAGTDTQYF
TGTGCCAGCAGCTTCTTACCTAGCGGGGTTGCTGCGGGCACAGATACGCAGTATTTT
>TRBJ2-2|-|-|TRBV3-1
CASSQGGTYTGELFF
TGTGCCAGCAGCCAGGGGGGAACCTACACCGGGGAGCTGTTTTTT
>TRBJ2-4|TRBD1|many|TRBV6-2/TRBV6-3
CASSLIWTGRTKNIQYF
TGTGCCAGCAGCCTGATTTGGACAGGGCGGACCAAAAACATTCAGTACTTC
>TRBJ2-7|-|many|TRBV5-6
CASKVGDYEQYF
TGTGCCAGCAAAGTTGGCGACTACGAGCAGTACTTC
>TRBJ1-1|TRBD1|many|TRBV19
CASSILVTGVGTEAFF
TGTGCCAGTAGTATCCTCGTGACAGGGGTAGGCACTGAAGCTTTCTTT